This T cell receptor (beta chain) was documented in a study of shared clonotypes between healthy human individuals. CD8 cells classed as naive were CD45RO-negative and positively selected for CCR7, excluding terminally differentiated effector memory CD45RA+ cells. Some clones are missing from TCRdb's copy, which holds only in-frame ones; the method was immunoSEQ multiplex PCR. Here the sample spans some 2 million clones, about 95% being singletons. Worth noting for this clone: A junction end diverges from the germline sequence, so it may reflect a read error.

The CDR3 length is 14 residues. CDR1 and CDR2 from the germline V gene are ENHRY and SYGVKD. The rearrangement joins TRBV10-3 to TRBJ1-1; D gene unclear. The sequence was obtained from a man aged 18 to 30 in good health. The specimen was naive CD8+ T cells sorted from blood. This CDR3 reads CAISGGFINTEAFF. The CDR3, as DNA: TGTGCCATCAGTGGGGGTTTTATCAACACCGAAGCTTTCTTT.